This T cell receptor (beta chain) was recorded in a study of tumor-infiltrating lymphocytes in oesophageal squamous cell carcinoma. This clonotype was detected a few times. V was clipped by 2 bases and J by 15 bases; unmatched bases: 16. CDR1 and CDR2 (germline): SGHAT, FQNNGV. The CDR3 has 16 amino acids. TCRdb itself ran the PCR reads through MiXCR, one entry per CDR3 protein. The sample contains about 12,000 distinct CDR3 sequences, 50% to 70% of which appear only once. The sequence came from a female donor with esophageal squamous cell carcinoma. Sequencing was done on a sample of esophageal tumor tissue. This chain links TRBV11-2 with TRBJ2-1, with TRBD2 matching 10 bases. The CDR3 spells CASSLRDSSGGAVLFF. The CDR3, as DNA: TGTGCCAGCAGCTTAAGGGATTCTAGCGGGGGCGCCGTTTTGTTCTTC. The full variable domain, with the rest looked up from reference TRBV11-2 and TRBJ2-1, is EAGVAQSPRYKIIEKRQSVAFWCNPISGHATLYWYQQILGQGPKLLIQFQNNGVVDDSQLPKDRFSAERLKGVDSTLKIQPAKLEDSAVYLCASSLRDSSGGAVLFFGPGTRLTVL.